The entry below describes one TCR beta chain. Sequencing used immunoSEQ multiplex PCR; TCRdb keeps in-frame clones, though not all of them. The sample yields 150,000 to 250,000 clones, 70% to 80% seen once. The record originates from a study of blood T cell repertoires in COVID-19. V was pared by 6 bases and J by 0 bases, with 9 bases between. This CDR3 region has 14 residues. Germline CDR1 is SNHLY and CDR2 is FYNNEI. This chain uses TRBV2 with TRBJ1-3, with a tentative D call TRBD1 (6 bases). The specimen sequenced was peripheral blood. The receptor comes from a woman aged 40 to 49 with COVID-19, enrolled during active disease. The CDR3 here is CASRTGLSGNTIYF. CDR3 sequence (DNA): TGTGCCAGCAGAACAGGGCTCTCTGGAAACACCATATATTTT.